The present TCR beta chain was sequenced within a study of shared clonotypes between healthy human individuals. The CDR3 totals 13 residues. Germline V gives CDR1 LNHDA, CDR2 SQIVND (reference sequence). The ends were cut back, 4 bases at V and 4 bases at J, with 10 bases in the middle. Several immunoSEQ plates held equal portions of the genomic DNA taken from each subset. Per the original methods: With immunoSEQ giving junction-only sequences and no quality scores, filtering differed. The repertoire was sequenced with immunoSEQ multiplex PCR; TCRdb's copy has only in-frame clones and lacks some. That table is the source of V, J and clone size, and D and trimming were worked out from the DNA. The sample consists of about 980,000 clones, about three quarters of them appearing once.

The sample was memory CD4+ T cells sorted from blood. The subset: CD45RA-negative fraction. The receptor was derived from a man younger than 35 in good health. This rearrangement joins TRBV19 to TRBJ1-1; the D gene is possibly TRBD1 (6 bases). The CDR3 spells CASSTDSSTEAFF. The CDR3 coding sequence is TGTGCCAGTAGTACGGACAGCTCCACTGAAGCTTTCTTT. Together with reference TRBV19 and TRBJ1-1, the CDR3 gives the full variable domain: DGGITQSPKYLFRKEGQNVTLSCEQNLNHDAMYWYRQDPGQGLRLIYYSQIVNDFQKGDIAEGYSVSREKKESFPLTVTSAQKNPTAFYLCASSTDSSTEAFFGQGTRLTVV.